Each of the 13 T cell receptor beta chains below was sequenced from the same sample in a study of tumor-infiltrating lymphocytes in primary liver carcinoma (dated by TCRdb to 2016 to 2017). Sequencing used an Illumina HiSeq 2500. TCRbeta-specific cDNA was reverse-transcribed from approximately 500 ng total RNA using a constant-region primer and ProtoScript II reverse transcriptase. Construction of the TCRbeta libraries relied on three nested rounds of multiplex PCR, following a slightly modified ARM-PCR procedure. Multiplex TRBV1-TRBV30 forward primers and a Cbeta reverse primer were used in the first two PCR rounds, each of which was run for approximately 11 cycles. In-frame beta chains were kept once TCRdb had trimmed the public reads at Q25 with fastp and called clones with MiXCR. Entries that share a CDR3 protein sequence are merged under the most common genes and DNA. A total of about 320,000 distinct CDR3 sequences appear in this sample, around three fifths of them only once. The biggest ten clones account for over 15% of the sample.

Blood RNA was extracted from unsorted whole blood using TRIzol reagent, and germline DNA was obtained with the DNeasy Blood & Tissue kit. The material sequenced was peripheral blood. The receptors originated from a woman in her twenties or thirties with primary liver carcinoma and hepatitis B virus infection.

This clonotype occurred a few times. The chain employs TRBV12-3 or TRBV12-4 and TRBJ2-2, with TRBD2 as a possible D gene (5 bases). V lost 3 bases to trimming and J lost 4 bases, with 15 bases between them. This CDR3 contains 16 residues. DNA for the CDR3: TGTGCCAGCAGTTTTGGTCGGACTTCCGGCACCGGGGAGCTGTTTTTT. This translates into CASSFGRTSGTGELFF.

This clonotype has more than one count but fewer than ten. The junction departs from germline at one end; a sequencing error may be responsible. The chain couples TRBV29-1 to TRBJ1-1; D is undetermined. Germline V gene lookup returns CDR1 SQVTM and CDR2 ANQGSEA. The CDR3 is made up of 14 amino acids. CDR3 loop: CSAERGYGRTEAFF. The CDR3, as DNA: TGCAGCGCTGAACGAGGGTATGGGAGGACTGAAGCTTTCTTT.

Concerning this clonotype: This may stem from a read error, because a much larger clone lies one nucleotide away. The chain combines TRBV14 with TRBJ2-7, with D unresolved. Germline loops: CDR1 SGHDN, CDR2 FVKESK. The CDR3 has 14 amino acids. CDR3 in DNA: TGTGCCAGCCGCCAAGCCTTGTCGAAACAGGAGCAGTACTTC. This encodes CASRQALSKQEQYF. The complete variable domain, with remaining parts taken from reference TRBV14 and TRBJ2-7, reads EAGVTQFPSHSVIEKGQTVTLRCDPISGHDNLYWYRRVMGKEIKFLLHFVKESKQDESGMPNNRFLAERTGGTYSTLKVQPAELEDSGVYFCASRQALSKQEQYFGPGTRLTVT.

With respect to this clonotype: One end of the junction varies from germline; a read error may be responsible. The gene calls are TRBV29-1 and TRBJ2-7; 9 bases match TRBD2. This CDR3 spans 15 amino acids. Germline V gives CDR1 SQVTM, CDR2 ANQGSEA. The CDR3 protein is CSVEFPSGNSYEPYF. CDR3 coding DNA: TGCAGCGTTGAATTCCCTAGCGGGAACTCCTACGAGCCGTACTTC.

As regards this clonotype: A read error may be the cause here, since a much bigger clone is one base away. The CDR3 ends on some other residue instead of the conserved phenylalanine or tryptophan, so this is likely a read error. The chain carries TRBV6-1 and TRBJ2-5; possibly TRBD2 for D (5 bases). The CDR3 spans 13 residues. Trimming removed 2 bases at V and 3 bases at J, with 7 bases between. Germline CDR1 and CDR2: MNHNS and SASEGT. Here the CDR3 reads CASSEREEETQYS. The CDR3 DNA follows: TGTGCCAGCAGTGAACGGGAAGAAGAGACCCAGTACTCC.

The chain is built from TRBV29-1 and TRBJ1-1; TRBD1 matches 10 bases. Germline CDR1 and CDR2: SQVTM and ANQGSEA. The CDR3 length is 13 residues. The ends lost 7 bases at V and 5 bases at J; junction bases unmatched: 7. CDR3 coding DNA: TGCAGCGCCCAGGGACAGGGGAGGACTGAAGCTTTCTTT. Translating gives CSAQGQGRTEAFF.

The chain recombines TRBV18 with TRBJ2-7; either TRBD1 or TRBD2 may fit D (5 bases each). The V gene lost 3 bases and the J gene lost 5 bases, with 14 bases spanning the gap. Germline assignment: CDR1 KGHSH and CDR2 LQKENI. This CDR3 comprises 14 residues. As DNA, the CDR3 is TGTGCCAGCTCACCGGGACCCAAGACGCACGAGCAGTACTTC. Residues: CASSPGPKTHEQYF.

Concerning this clonotype: The junction shows a germline mismatch at one end, possibly a read error. The chain is built from TRBV4-1 and TRBJ2-5, with TRBD1 matching over 8 bases. The CDR3 extends over 19 amino acids. Germline V gives CDR1 MGHRA, CDR2 YSYEKL. The CDR3 spells CTSSLSPGAGGLRGETQYF. CDR3 bases: TGCACCAGCAGCCTTTCACCCGGGGCAGGGGGCTTAAGGGGAGAGACCCAGTACTTC.

This clonotype has just a few counts. V gene TRBV11-2 combines with J gene TRBJ2-3, with no clear D. This CDR3 spans 12 amino acids. Germline CDR1 SGHAT, CDR2 FQNNGV. Between the trimmed V and J ends, which lost 9 bases and 4 bases, there was a span of 11 bases. As DNA, the CDR3 is TGTGCCAGTAGTCTGGACCCAGATACGCAGTATTTT. This codes for CASSLDPDTQYF.

To note about this clonotype: Compared with germline, one end of the junction differs, possibly owing to a read error. This CDR3 is CASSPTVSNTEALF. DNA of the CDR3: TGTGCCAGCAGTCCGACAGTGTCGAACACTGAAGCTCTCTTT. The J gene is TRBJ1-1, the V gene TRBV6-5; D may be TRBD1 (5 bases). Germline V gene lookup returns CDR1 MNHEY and CDR2 SVGAGI. This CDR3 is 14 amino acids long.

The gene calls are TRBV5-5 and TRBJ2-7; no clear D. CDR3 length equals 13 residues. The V and J ends lost 0 bases and 10 bases respectively, with 14 bases between them. The germline gives CDR1 SGHKS, CDR2 YYEKEE (reference sequence). CDR3 sequence reads: CASSLGPSWDQYF. CDR3 in DNA: TGTGCCAGCAGCTTGGGCCCCTCATGGGATCAGTACTTC.

In regard to this clonotype: Just one base apart from a much larger clone, this may be a read error. The chain combines TRBV13 with TRBJ2-1; D is unresolved. The CDR3 consists of 15 residues. Germline V lookup: CDR1 PRHDT, CDR2 FYEKMQ (reference sequence). Trimming shortened V by 6 bases and J by 3 bases, and 15 bases separated the two germline ends. The CDR3: CASRKEKGFYNEQFF. For the CDR3, the DNA is TGTGCCAGCAGGAAGGAGAAAGGCTTCTACAATGAGCAGTTCTTC.

The chain couples TRBV5-4 to TRBJ2-7, with TRBD2 matching over 10 bases. V was pared by 4 bases and J by 6 bases, with 7 bases of the junction left unmatched. The CDR3 sequence is 14 residues long. Germline V lookup: CDR1 SGHNT, CDR2 YYREEE (reference sequence). The CDR3 DNA follows: TGTGCCAGCAGCCCGTTAGCGGGAGGAGGCGAGCAGTACTTC. Its translation: CASSPLAGGGEQYF.